This T cell receptor delta chain comes out of a study of gamma-delta T cells after stem cell transplantation. TCRdb re-called clones from the RT-PCR reads via CATT. The sample lists some 12,000 delta-chain clones, 1.3% seen once, with about 9.4% in the top ten. This clone is labeled medium-sized. The sample carries other DNA sequences with the same CDR3. The sequencing input was gamma-delta T cells. The source is a human donor. It is not recorded whose cells these are; they may come from a transplant donor.

This CDR3 reads CACDPLVEPSATDKLIF. In DNA form, the CDR3 reads TGTGCCTGTGACCCCCTGGTGGAGCCAAGCGCCACCGATAAACTCATCTTT. The chain combines TRDV2 with TRDJ1; D not certain. This CDR3 is 17 amino acids long. V was pared by 3 bases and J by 1 base, with 20 bases between. Germline assignment: CDR1 GEAIGNYY and CDR2 EKD.